Listed here are 21 T cell receptor beta chains from one sample, sequenced in a study of blood T cell repertoires in COVID-19. Produced via immunoSEQ multiplex PCR; TCRdb's table is partial and in-frame only. The sample shows approximately 190,000 clones, roughly 84% of them seen only once. Sequenced material: PBMCs or T cells enriched from blood (not recorded which). The receptors shown here come from a woman under 40 who had been exposed to COVID-19.

This sequence joins TRBV5-1 and TRBJ1-1, with no clear D. Germline loops: CDR1 SGHRS, CDR2 YFSETQ. Trimming stripped 5 bases from V and 11 bases from J, with 19 bases between. This CDR3 is 13 amino acids long. CDR3 coding DNA: TGCGCCAGCAGAGCCCCGCCCGACTGGGTGGCTTTCTTT. Its translation: CASRAPPDWVAFF.

As DNA, the CDR3 is TGTGCCACCAGTGATCCTACTAGCGGGGTCAGCACAGATACGCAGTATTTT. This sequence encodes CATSDPTSGVSTDTQYF. The chain has TRBV24-1 and TRBJ2-3; 10 nucleotides agree with TRBD2. CDR1 and CDR2 (germline): KGHDR, SFDVKD. CDR3 size: 17 residues. Trimming removed 3 bases from V and 0 bases from J; junction bases left unmatched: 5.

This chain uses TRBV6-5 with TRBJ2-1, with 9 bases that match TRBD2. V gave up 9 bases and J gave up 8 bases; unmatched junction bases: 11. This CDR3 has 14 amino acids. Germline loops: CDR1 MNHEY, CDR2 SVGAGI. Here the CDR3 reads CASMIAGAPDEQFF. The DNA of the CDR3 is TGTGCCAGTATGATAGCGGGGGCCCCTGATGAGCAGTTCTTC.

CDR3 DNA sequence: TGTGCCAGCACTGACATTTACTATGGCTACACCTTC. It translates to CASTDIYYGYTF. The genes are TRBV9 and TRBJ1-2; D gene ambiguous. V dropped 6 bases and J dropped 3 bases, with 9 bases sitting between them. CDR1 is SGDLS and CDR2 is YYNGEE in the germline V gene. The CDR3 is 12 residues long.

The chain recombines TRBV10-2 with TRBJ2-2; 9 bases map to TRBD2. V was clipped by 7 bases and J by 4 bases; unmatched bases: 22. The CDR3 length is 20 residues. CDR1 and CDR2 from the germline V gene are WSHSY and SAAADI. The CDR3 spells CASTTSTLGSGGIGTGELFF. The CDR3 nucleotides are TGCGCCAGCACGACCTCTACTTTGGGCAGCGGGGGGATCGGCACCGGGGAGCTGTTTTTT.

The chain links TRBV12-5 to TRBJ2-2; 10 nucleotides line up with TRBD1. V gave up 6 bases and J gave up 5 bases; unmatched junction bases: 0. Germline values: CDR1 LGHNT, CDR2 FRNRAP. The CDR3 sequence is 13 residues long. In DNA, the CDR3 is TGTGCTAGTGGGGGACAGGGGACCGGGGAGCTGTTTTTT. The encoded protein is CASGGQGTGELFF.

This clone has a single count. This sequence joins TRBV30 and TRBJ1-2; D may be TRBD1 (6 bases). The V and J ends lost 1 base and 11 bases respectively, with 14 bases between them. This CDR3 contains 12 residues. Germline V lookup: CDR1 GTSNPN, CDR2 SVGIG (reference sequence). CDR3 sequence: CAWSAQGTVYTF. CDR3 DNA sequence: TGTGCCTGGAGTGCACAGGGTACAGTGTACACCTTC. The full variable domain, completed using reference TRBV30 and TRBJ1-2, is SQTIHQWPATLVQPVGSPLSLECTVEGTSNPNLYWYRQAAGRGLQLLFYSVGIGQISSEVPQNLSASRPQDRQFILSSKKLLLSDSGFYLCAWSAQGTVYTFGSGTRLTVV.

The chain has TRBV6-6 and TRBJ2-1; tentatively, D is TRBD2 (5 bases). This CDR3 is built from 13 residues. CDR1 and CDR2 (germline): MNHNY, SVGAGI (reference sequence). Trimming pared 7 bases from V and 0 bases from J, leaving 7 bases between. The CDR3 protein is CASTGSSYNEQFF. As DNA, the CDR3 is TGTGCCAGCACTGGGAGCTCCTACAATGAGCAGTTCTTC.

The chain carries TRBV7-3 and TRBJ2-2; perhaps TRBD2 as D (6 bases). The CDR3 totals 15 residues. V was trimmed by 6 bases and J by 0 bases, leaving 11 bases between them. Germline CDR1 is SGHTA and CDR2 is FQGTGA. CDR3 sequence (DNA): TGTGCCAGCAGGCCTCCGGGGGCGAACACCGGGGAGCTGTTTTTT. Translating it yields CASRPPGANTGELFF. The variable domain in full, with the rest retrieved from reference TRBV7-3 and TRBJ2-2, is GAGVSQTPSNKVTEKGKYVELRCDPISGHTALYWYRQSLGQGPEFLIYFQGTGAADDSGLPNDRFFAVRPEGSVSTLKIQRTERGDSAVYLCASRPPGANTGELFFGEGSRLTVL.

V is TRBV5-1 and J is TRBJ2-1; TRBD1 matches at 9 bases. Germline CDR1 is SGHRS and CDR2 is YFSETQ. CDR3 length: 15 residues. Trimming at V came to 3 bases and at J to 9 bases, leaving 10 bases not matched to a gene. CDR3 sequence (DNA): TGCGCCAGCAGCTCATCCGGGACAGGGCGTAGTGAGCAGTTCTTC. As protein: CASSSSGTGRSEQFF.

The chain couples TRBV5-4 to TRBJ2-4, with D possibly being TRBD2 (6 bases). The CDR3 is 13 amino acids. Germline V gene data show CDR1 as SGHNT and CDR2 as YYREEE (reference sequence). Trimming shortened V by 4 bases and J by 8 bases, and 13 bases separated the two germline ends. The CDR3 sequence: CASSAGLADIQYF. CDR3 DNA: TGTGCCAGCAGCGCGGGACTGGCGGACATTCAGTACTTC.

This sequence joins TRBV7-8 and TRBJ1-4, with TRBD1 identical over 8 bases. The CDR3 loop spans 16 amino acids. The germline gives CDR1 SGHVS, CDR2 FQNEAQ. With 1 base clipped from V and 7 bases from J, the junction kept 8 bases outside the gene matches. The CDR3 sequence: CASSLEITGGSEKLFF. The CDR3 DNA reads as TGTGCCAGCAGCTTAGAAATAACAGGGGGTTCTGAAAAACTGTTTTTT.

V and J are TRBV5-6 and TRBJ1-5, with a weak D call TRBD1 (5 bases). CDR3 length equals 16 residues. V dropped 3 bases and J dropped 4 bases, with 17 bases sitting between them. Germline CDR1 reads SGHDT; CDR2 reads YYEEEE. CDR3 DNA: TGTGCCAGCAGCTATTTCCCGGGACGGGAGAATCAGCCCCAGCATTTT. This codes for CASSYFPGRENQPQHF.

The CDR3 bases are TGTGCCAGCAGCCATCGGACTAGCGGACCCTACAATGAGCAGTTCTTC. As protein: CASSHRTSGPYNEQFF. The V and J genes are TRBV3-1 (or the pseudogene TRBV3-2) and TRBJ2-1; TRBD2 matches 10 bases. The V gene end was trimmed by 3 bases and the J gene end by 2 bases; junction bases not matched to a gene: 4. The CDR3 is 16 amino acids. The germline CDR1 and CDR2 sequences are LGHDT and YNNKEL (reference sequence).

J is TRBJ2-2 and V is TRBV7-9, with D possibly being TRBD2 (6 bases). CDR1 and CDR2 from the germline V gene are SEHNR and FQNEAQ (reference sequence). V was cut by 5 bases and J by 7 bases, with 23 bases left in between. This CDR3 spans 17 amino acids. CDR3: CASSASSVGGAFGELFF. The DNA for the CDR3 is TGTGCCAGCAGCGCCTCCTCCGTGGGAGGCGCTTTCGGGGAGCTGTTTTTT. Together with reference TRBV7-9 and TRBJ2-2, the CDR3 gives the full variable domain: DTGVSQNPRHKITKRGQNVTFRCDPISEHNRLYWYRQTLGQGPEFLTYFQNEAQLEKSRLLSDRFSAERPKGSFSTLEIQRTEQGDSAMYLCASSASSVGGAFGELFFGEGSRLTVL.

DNA of the CDR3: TGTGCCAGCAGTGAGGGCGGGGCCACAGATACGCAGTATTTT. This sequence encodes CASSEGGATDTQYF. V gene TRBV27 combines with J gene TRBJ2-3, with D perhaps TRBD2 (6 bases). Trimming took 5 bases from V and 2 from J, leaving 11 bases between them. CDR1 and CDR2 (germline): MNHEY, SMNVEV (reference sequence). The CDR3 runs 14 residues.

The chain links TRBV2 to TRBJ2-3, with 8 nucleotides matching TRBD2. Germline V gene sequence: CDR1 SNHLY, CDR2 FYNNEI. This CDR3 is built from 14 residues. J gave up 2 bases and V 7 bases, and 5 bases lay outside the gene matches. CDR3 protein: CASKGGRYTDTQYF. The CDR3 DNA reads as TGTGCCAGCAAGGGCGGGAGGTACACAGATACGCAGTATTTT.

The genes are TRBV5-6 and TRBJ2-7; 9 bases fit TRBD1. This CDR3 is built from 15 residues. Per the germline V gene, CDR1 is SGHDT and CDR2 is YYEEEE. J was trimmed by 4 bases and V by 4 bases; bases with no gene match: 9. The CDR3 sequence: CASSDRDRDIYEQYF. The CDR3 DNA follows: TGTGCCAGCAGCGACCGGGACAGGGACATATACGAGCAGTACTTC.

This clone was observed a handful of times. This chain connects TRBV9 to TRBJ1-5, with 7 nucleotides matching TRBD1. Trimming took 4 bases from V and 3 from J; bases not matched to a gene: 4. Per germline, CDR1 SGDLS and CDR2 YYNGEE. The CDR3 spans 14 residues. The CDR3 nucleotides are TGTGCCAGCAGCTTGGGACAGACCAATCAGCCCCAGCATTTT. Its protein is CASSLGQTNQPQHF.

This chain joins TRBV2 and TRBJ1-2; 7 bases map to TRBD1. The CDR3 spans 15 residues. Germline CDR1 SNHLY, CDR2 FYNNEI. The trim removed 5 bases at V and 2 bases at J, leaving 8 bases unmatched. The CDR3 region is CASSPTPTGNYGYTF. The CDR3 DNA reads TGTGCCAGCAGTCCTACCCCGACAGGGAACTATGGCTACACCTTC.

The V gene is TRBV4-1, the J gene TRBJ1-4; TRBD1 is a possible D gene (6 bases). The CDR3 loop spans 16 amino acids. V was clipped by 8 bases and J by 5 bases, with 21 bases between them. Looked up from germline, CDR1 is MGHRA and CDR2 is YSYEKL. CDR3 in DNA: TGCGCCAGCCAACACACTCAGACAGGCGGGAATGAAAAACTGTTTTTT. It is translated as CASQHTQTGGNEKLFF.